This entry is about one TCR beta chain. Its binding antigen is unknown. No base-level quality is on record; no much larger clone is a single base apart. The germline V gene (reference sequence) sets CDR1 to MNHEY and CDR2 to SMNVEV. V was cut back by 7 bases and J by 6 bases, leaving a gap of 19 bases between them. The CDR3 contains 14 residues, cysteine and phenylalanine counted. The sequence is cut down to CDR3 DNA, 42 bases in frame from base 1. Patients with a history of autoimmune disease or receiving systemic immunosuppression were excluded from the trial. In every dose cohort, peripheral blood was drawn for TCR sequencing at baseline, cycle 4 day 1, and cycle 7 day 1. Samples were obtained from an open-label, multicenter, first-in-human phase I dose-escalation trial of ivuxolimab. The trial enrolled adults with locally advanced or metastatic head and neck squamous cell, hepatocellular, melanoma or renal cell carcinoma. CD4+ and CD8+ T cells were sorted separately from peripheral blood before TCR sequencing.

These data come from a study of OX40 agonist ivuxolimab in advanced cancers. Broadly, across the study: Ivuxolimab was an agonistic, fully human IgG2 monoclonal antibody directed against OX40 (CD134), a costimulatory receptor. Intravenous ivuxolimab was administered to patients every 2 weeks at six dose levels: 0.01, 0.1, 0.3, 1.5, 3 and 10 mg/kg. Of the approximately 54 dose-escalation patients, hepatocellular carcinoma was present in approximately 20, melanoma in around 15, renal cell carcinoma in 9 and head and neck cancer in 9. In the dose-escalation cohort, roughly 82% of patients were male, and the mean age was 60 years with a range of about 20 to 80. Patients were allowed to have had prior anti-PD-1, anti-PD-L1 or anti-CTLA-4 therapy, and roughly 40% of the dose-escalation patients had been treated with checkpoint inhibitors. Partial responses occurred in three dose-escalation patients: two with cutaneous melanoma and one with hepatocellular carcinoma. Peripheral TCRbeta sequencing was intended to test whether TCR sequence diversity was altered and clonal T-cell expansion was caused by ivuxolimab. The paper covers the monotherapy dose-escalation part of the phase I ivuxolimab trial, which included N ≈ 50 patients.

For sequencing of the TCRbeta CDR3 region, genomic DNA was extracted from the sorted cells. The immunoSEQ Assay was used to sequence the TCRbeta CDR3 regions. The table comes from immuneACCESS by way of TCRdb, which keeps in-frame sequences with V and J called. Part of the clones is missing from these tables; in studies checked, under half for an unresolved V gene and the rest for unknown reasons. Within this sample are tens of thousands of clones, with roughly 81% of them counted one time only. 4% to 5% of the sample comes from the top ten. What the authors observed across the whole study: On average, CD8+ T cells showed more expanded clones than CD4+ T cells after ivuxolimab. In the 0.1-3.0 mg/kg groups, partial responders had among the lowest normalized peripheral clonal expansion, particularly in CD8+ T cells. Low levels of normalized T-cell clonal expansion were also seen in some nonresponding patients. Which antigens the clonally expanded peripheral T cells were specific for was not determined. At doses of 0.1 to 3.0 mg/kg, clonal expansion of both CD4+ and CD8+ blood T cells was observed from baseline to week 6.

Recombination joined TRBV27 with TRBJ2-7; the D gene cannot be resolved reliably. The source was CD4+ or CD8+ T cells sorted from blood, collected in a trial of the OX40 agonist ivuxolimab. This clonotype was sampled from an adult with an advanced solid tumor such as melanoma, head and neck, liver or kidney cancer. The CDR3 is CASTPNPASFEQYF. The nucleotides are TGTGCCAGCACCCCCAACCCAGCGTCGTTCGAGCAGTACTTC.